This section outlines one T cell receptor (beta chain) sequence together with its context. Its antigen is unknown. No much larger clonotype is one base removed from it; base qualities were not supplied. The germline ends are 11 bases apart after V is trimmed by 4 bases and J by 5 bases. As encoded in the germline V gene (reference sequence), CDR1 is SEHNR while CDR2 is FQNEAQ. From its cysteine to its phenylalanine, the CDR3 spans 13 amino acids. Here the CDR3 DNA is all that survives: 39 bases in frame from base 1. Patients with a history of autoimmune disease or receiving systemic immunosuppression were excluded from the trial. In every dose cohort, peripheral blood was drawn for TCR sequencing at baseline, cycle 4 day 1, and cycle 7 day 1. The samples were drawn from a first-in-human, open-label, multicenter phase I dose-escalation trial of ivuxolimab. The trial enrolled adults with locally advanced or metastatic head and neck squamous cell, hepatocellular, melanoma or renal cell carcinoma. Before TCR sequencing, CD4+ and CD8+ T cells were separately sorted from peripheral blood.

This specimen belongs to a study of OX40 agonist ivuxolimab in advanced cancers. A note on the overall study: The costimulatory receptor OX40 (CD134) was targeted by ivuxolimab, a fully human IgG2 agonistic monoclonal antibody. Intravenous ivuxolimab was administered to patients every 2 weeks at six dose levels: 0.01, 0.1, 0.3, 1.5, 3 and 10 mg/kg. Of the roughly 51 dose-escalation patients, hepatocellular carcinoma was present in approximately 20, melanoma in approximately 15, renal cell carcinoma in 9 and head and neck cancer in 9. The dose-escalation cohort was about 83% male with a mean age of about 60 years, ranging from roughly 23 to 85. Patients were allowed to have had prior anti-PD-1, anti-PD-L1 or anti-CTLA-4 therapy, and more than 35% of the dose-escalation patients had been treated with checkpoint inhibitors. Three dose-escalation patients achieved partial responses, one with hepatocellular carcinoma and two with cutaneous melanoma. The purpose of peripheral TCRbeta sequencing was to test whether ivuxolimab changed TCR sequence diversity and led to clonal T-cell expansion. The paper covers the monotherapy dose-escalation part of the phase I ivuxolimab trial, which included N ≈ 54 patients.

For sequencing of the TCRbeta CDR3 region, genomic DNA was extracted from the sorted cells. The immunoSEQ Assay was used to sequence the TCRbeta CDR3 regions. TCRdb re-hosts the immuneACCESS table, in-frame sequences only. Its copies lack some clones; in the studies checked, an unresolved V gene accounts for under half of them, and the cause for the rest is not known. A total of tens of thousands of clones appear in this sample, approximately 89% of them only once. The ten most abundant clones make up about 6% of the sample. Summary of the overall study and its limitations: Low levels of normalized T-cell clonal expansion were also seen in some patients who did not respond. After ivuxolimab, CD8+ T cells had more expanded clones than CD4+ T cells on average. Clonal expansion of both CD4+ and CD8+ blood T cells was observed from baseline to week 6 at doses 0.1 to 3.0 mg/kg. Partial responders in the 0.1-3.0 mg/kg groups had among the lowest normalized peripheral clonal expansion, especially among CD8+ T cells. Which antigens the clonally expanded peripheral T cells were specific for was not determined.

This sequence uses TRBV7-9 and TRBJ2-5; the D gene lacks a confident call. The sequence was collected from an adult with an advanced solid tumor such as melanoma, head and neck, liver or kidney cancer. The sample consisted of CD4+ or CD8+ T cells sorted from blood, taken in a trial of the OX40 agonist ivuxolimab. For the CDR3, the sequence is CASSSRSEETQYF. Here is the DNA: TGTGCCAGCAGCTCCCGATCGGAGGAGACCCAGTACTTC.